This T cell receptor beta chain was recovered during a study of cytomegalovirus exposure and HLA in healthy donors (dated by TCRdb to the late 2010s). About the full investigation: According to an earlier analysis of 550 to 750 of the donors, about 179 million T cells yielded 90 million to 140 million unique TCR beta sequences and 276 Gb of sequence data. The later analysis used no new phenotypic data to find candidate immune exposures, relying instead on TCR beta sequences and their occurrence across donors. A separate validation cohort of roughly 120 different subjects was used in addition to the approximately 700-subject first cohort. On average, over 200,000 unique TCR beta nucleotide sequences were sequenced per donor among fewer than 500 genotyped donors of the cohort, with roughly a sixth of those sequences being non-productive. The study aimed to test whether signatures of past pathogen exposure could be identified by cataloging public T cell receptors. Alongside the repertoire data, information on donor age, sex, ethnicity and CMV serostatus was compiled. To study patterns of TCR occurrence, a later analysis re-analyzed previously published TCR beta repertoires from several hundred donors and added high-resolution HLA genotyping. Four to six DR-DQ haplotypes were handled as single units for association and clustering because linkage in the cohort was strong. A later genetic analysis took genome-wide SNP genotypes for 398 of the 666 donors and used that subset as a discovery cohort. Using immunosequencing, the study profiled T cell repertoires from fewer than 700 subjects and related those repertoires to cytomegalovirus serostatus. To predict cytomegalovirus infection status, the study brought together high-throughput TCR immunosequencing, statistical association of individual TCRs with disease status, and machine learning. All discovery cohort repertoires had been generated on a single sequencing platform. HLA typing included class I and class II loci at four-digit resolution. The number of donors typed differed by locus, with 629-630 for A, B, C, DRB1 and DQB1, about 500 for DQA1, over 600 for DPA1, and around 430 for DPB1. An early release covering 550 to 650 HLA-typed donors comprised 250 to 350 gigabases of sequencing data and some 79 million unique TCR sequences. The genetic ancestry cluster associated with self-reported Caucasian donors included around four fifths of the roughly 400 genotyped donors. An earlier analysis of several hundred of the donors applied high-throughput TCR beta sequencing to assess whether each TCR beta V gene segment acted as functional or pseudogenic. On the study overall, not on this receptor specifically: Over 15 rarely observed V segments, including chromosome 9 orphons, were excluded from the earlier analysis of just under 600 of the donors because counts were too low. Sequencing depth was assumed to be roughly uniform across donors in the presence/absence analyses, though that assumption may not hold. A later analysis found that most CMV-associated TCR beta chains appeared HLA-restricted, with HLA associations seemingly driven largely by CMV exposure. Cytomegalovirus status was reported to be diagnosed by the classifier with high specificity and sensitivity in both the original and validation cohorts. The authors suggested that the approach could potentially be extended to other disease states and immunological phenotypes. An association between a missense DCLRE1C variant and V-gene and J-gene trimming of TCR beta chains was found in a later genetic analysis and replicated in an independent cohort. Only TCR beta chains were sequenced in this cohort, and the absence of alpha or paired-chain data limited detectable features. When HLA alleles, especially DR and DQ, strongly co-occurred, TCR associations were difficult to assign to individual alleles. The only immune exposure information available for the cohort was CMV serostatus. In an earlier analysis of 587 of the donors, most TCR beta V segments were observed in productive rearrangements about 87% or about 30% of the time, broadly matching IMGT annotations. Compared with the roughly 670-donor mean, donors in an Asian-associated ancestry cluster had fewer N-insertions in productive TCRs, according to a later genetic analysis. In a later analysis, the rate of TCR association differed among HLA loci, with DRB1 alleles having the most associated TCRs and HLA-C alleles having the fewest. In a later analysis, HLA-associated TCR beta chains showed more clonal expansion and lower generation probabilities than non-associated chains that were equally common. While some public TCRs were present in many individuals, most TCR sequences turned up only very rarely across donors. A cluster of highly shared sequence variants was judged likely to be a technical artifact of the sequencing pipeline. Some IMGT-functional V segments, including TRBV6-2 and TRBV6-3, could not be distinguished by the 87-base-pair reads and were therefore excluded. The study gave a list of about 160 TCR beta chains associated with cytomegalovirus. At a false discovery rate of 0.05, a later analysis linked about 16,000 TCR beta sequences to specific HLA alleles. In vitro tests confirmed that three of the cytomegalovirus-associated TCR beta chains recognize cytomegalovirus antigens. A further reported finding was that TCR beta sequences accurately predicted the HLA-A and HLA-B alleles for most subjects in the first cohort. Correlated functional status among segregating V segments might be attributable to linkage disequilibrium, but an unknown experimental factor could not be ruled out. Several of the top co-occurrence clusters appeared to be linked to parvovirus B19, influenza, CMV and Epstein-Barr virus, according to a later analysis. HLA typing was unavailable for some donors at each locus, so association tests used only the typed subset.

As to this clone: Its target antigen remains unknown. Base qualities are not recorded, but no much larger clone differs from it by a single base.

In total, roughly 670 healthy bone marrow donors made up the cohort. At the time of sampling, every cohort member was nominally healthy, though immune exposures that went unrecorded were likely present. The donor tested CMV seropositive, placing the donor among the roughly 300 seropositive members of the cohort. A peripheral blood sample was collected from each donor, and TCR beta sequencing was performed on peripheral blood mononuclear cells. Genomic DNA extraction from the blood cell samples was performed with the Qiagen DNeasy Blood Extraction Kit. As encoded in the germline V gene, CDR1 is SGHVS while CDR2 is FNYEAQ. V is cut by 1 base and J by 5 bases, and the space between the germline ends is 5 bases. Inclusive of the bounding cysteine and phenylalanine, the CDR3 is 13 residues long. Only the CDR3 DNA is retained, 39 bases long and in frame from the first base. Library preparation employed the immunoSEQ multiplex PCR assay. For the multiplex PCR, a mixture combining 60 forward primers for TCR Vbeta segments and 13 reverse primers for TCR Jbeta segments was used. Amplification of the CDR3 region of rearranged TCR beta genes was performed with a multiplex PCR assay on genomic DNA. On the Illumina HiSeq System, the amplified TCR beta libraries were sequenced as 87-base-pair reads. Under the source paper's analysis protocol: A later analysis counted approximately 84 million unique TCR beta chains across the 666 repertoires, and some 11 million of these chains were shared by at least two donors. Raw reads were error-corrected and collapsed into unique sequences by a nearest-neighbor algorithm in which closely related sequences were merged to remove PCR and sequencing errors. V, D and J gene segments were assigned by aligning CDR3 sequences to IMGT reference sequences. Each retained sequence needed at least a six-nucleotide match to both a V gene segment and a J gene segment. A rearrangement counted as productive if the CDR3 had no stop codons and remained in frame with V and J, and every other rearrangement counted as non-productive. Following IMGT convention, CDR3 was defined as the stretch from the second conserved V-encoded cysteine up to the conserved J-encoded phenylalanine. The earlier analysis of fewer than 750 of the donors excluded sequences that lacked an unambiguous match to a single V gene segment. An earlier analysis of approximately 590 of the donors classified V segments as functional when productive rearrangements were above 56.7% and as segregating when the standard deviation between donors was above 5%. A statistical classification framework was built for diagnosing cytomegalovirus status from the catalog of TCR beta chain sequences. V and J gene assignment, in a later analysis, came from comparing TCR nucleotide sequences with IMGT/GENE-DB human TR gene sequences. A later analysis assigned CDR3 sequences and most-parsimonious VDJ recombination scenarios with the TCRdist pipeline. In a later analysis, each TCR beta chain was defined by its CDR3 amino acid sequence together with its V-gene family, and reads lacking a unique V-gene family were excluded. In a later analysis, a few hundred highly shared, low-generation-probability nucleotide sequences were removed to address suspected cross-contamination and a sequencing artifact. A later analysis calculated a clonal expansion index for each public chain from normalized within-repertoire ranks of inferred template counts. A later analysis computed generation probabilities with a VDJ recombination model fitted to out-of-frame rearrangements, and checked the results against IGoR. Hypergeometric tests were used in a later analysis to score TCR-TCR, TCR-HLA and TCR-CMV co-occurrence, with a repertoire-size bias correction applied to the TCR pairs. In a later analysis, false discovery rates were estimated by permuting HLA or CMV assignments 20 times. In a later analysis, co-occurring TCRs were grouped with DBSCAN, and TCRdist sequence similarity was added when clustering was performed within HLA-allele-positive subsets. Repertoires with fewer than 30,000 or more than 120,000 public chains, plus five repertoires with anomalous nucleotide sharing, were excluded from co-occurrence clustering. Imported from immuneACCESS, the table was reduced by TCRdb to in-frame sequences with V and J called. These copies leave out some clones; in studies compared against another copy, an unresolved V gene accounts for under half, and the cause of the remainder is not known. Clonal size and the V and J genes are those of that table, whereas D and trimming came from the DNA. This sample lists under 200,000 clones; roughly 85% were detected once. The top ten hold more than 7% of the sample.

The rearranged segments are TRBV7-6 and TRBJ1-4; the D gene is not confidently resolved. The clonotype originates from a male donor in good health and CMV-seropositive. Sequencing was performed on PBMCs. The CDR3 loop reads CASSLDGNEKLFF. The sequence in DNA is TGTGCCAGCAGCTTAGACGGGAATGAAAAACTGTTTTTT.